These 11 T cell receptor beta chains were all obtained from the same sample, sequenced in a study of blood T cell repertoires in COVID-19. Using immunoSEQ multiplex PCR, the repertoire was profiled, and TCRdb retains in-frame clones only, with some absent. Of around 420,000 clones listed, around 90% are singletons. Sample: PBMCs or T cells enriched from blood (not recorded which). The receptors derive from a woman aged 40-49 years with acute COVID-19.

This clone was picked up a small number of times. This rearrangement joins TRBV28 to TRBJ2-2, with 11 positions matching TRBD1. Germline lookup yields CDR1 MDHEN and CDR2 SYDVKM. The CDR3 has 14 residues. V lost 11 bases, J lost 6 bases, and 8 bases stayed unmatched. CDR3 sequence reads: CALKGQGESGELFF. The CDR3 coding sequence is TGTGCCCTAAAGGGACAGGGGGAGTCCGGGGAGCTGTTTTTT.

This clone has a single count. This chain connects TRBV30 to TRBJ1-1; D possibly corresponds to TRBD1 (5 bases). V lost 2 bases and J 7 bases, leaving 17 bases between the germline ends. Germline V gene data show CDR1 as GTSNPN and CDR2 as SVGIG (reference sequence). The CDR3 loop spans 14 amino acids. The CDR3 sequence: CAWSWGTGGGEAFF. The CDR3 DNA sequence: TGTGCCTGGAGTTGGGGGACGGGCGGGGGTGAAGCTTTCTTT.

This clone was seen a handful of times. CDR3 sequence: CASSVVSTGELFF. For the CDR3, the DNA is TGTGCCAGCAGTGTGGTTAGCACCGGGGAGCTGTTTTTT. The chain carries TRBV2 and TRBJ2-2; D gene unclear. Trimming left V 4 bases short and J 4 bases short, with 7 bases between. The CDR3 contains 13 residues. Germline V CDR1 and CDR2: SNHLY, FYNNEI.

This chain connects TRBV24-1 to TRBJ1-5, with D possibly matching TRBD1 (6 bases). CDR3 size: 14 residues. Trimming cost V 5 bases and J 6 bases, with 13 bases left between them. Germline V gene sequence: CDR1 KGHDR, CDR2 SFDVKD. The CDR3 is CATSGGGGGQPQHF. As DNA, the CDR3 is TGTGCCACCAGTGGAGGAGGGGGGGGTCAGCCCCAGCATTTT.

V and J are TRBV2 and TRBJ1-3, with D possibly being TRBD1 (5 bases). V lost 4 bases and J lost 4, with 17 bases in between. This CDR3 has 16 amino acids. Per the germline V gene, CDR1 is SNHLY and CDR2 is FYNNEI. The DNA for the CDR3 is TGTGCCAGCAGTGTAAAGGGGTTAAGGGTAGGAAACACCATATATTTT. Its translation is CASSVKGLRVGNTIYF. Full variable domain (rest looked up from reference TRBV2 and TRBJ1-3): EPEVTQTPSHQVTQMGQEVILRCVPISNHLYFYWYRQILGQKVEFLVSFYNNEISEKSEIFDDQFSVERPDGSNFTLKIRSTKLEDSAMYFCASSVKGLRVGNTIYFGEGSWLTVV.

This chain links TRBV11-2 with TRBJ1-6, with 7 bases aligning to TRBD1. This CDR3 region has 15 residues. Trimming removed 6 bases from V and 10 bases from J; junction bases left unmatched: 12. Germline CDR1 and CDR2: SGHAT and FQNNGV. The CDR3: CASRPSRGRSSPLHF. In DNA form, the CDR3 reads TGTGCCAGCAGGCCGTCGAGGGGGCGGTCATCACCCCTCCACTTT.

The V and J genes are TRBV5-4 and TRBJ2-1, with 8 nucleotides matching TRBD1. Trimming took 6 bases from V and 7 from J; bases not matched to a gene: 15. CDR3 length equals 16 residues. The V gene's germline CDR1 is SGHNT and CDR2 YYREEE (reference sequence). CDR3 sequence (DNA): TGTGCCAGCACCCGAGCTGGGCAGGGGGCCTTGAATGAGCAGTTCTTC. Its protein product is CASTRAGQGALNEQFF.

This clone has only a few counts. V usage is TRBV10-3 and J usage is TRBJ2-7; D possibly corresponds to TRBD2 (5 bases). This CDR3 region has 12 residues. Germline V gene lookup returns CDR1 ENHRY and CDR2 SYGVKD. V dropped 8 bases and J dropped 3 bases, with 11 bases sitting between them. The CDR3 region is CAIGEIIYEQYF. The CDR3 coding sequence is TGTGCCATCGGGGAGATCATCTACGAGCAGTACTTC.

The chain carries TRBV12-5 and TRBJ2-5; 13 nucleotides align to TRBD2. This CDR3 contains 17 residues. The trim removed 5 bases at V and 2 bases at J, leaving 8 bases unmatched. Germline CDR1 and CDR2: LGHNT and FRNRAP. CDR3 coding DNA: TGTGCTAGTGGTCGACCGGGACTAGCGGGGCCACAAGAGACCCAGTACTTC. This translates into CASGRPGLAGPQETQYF.

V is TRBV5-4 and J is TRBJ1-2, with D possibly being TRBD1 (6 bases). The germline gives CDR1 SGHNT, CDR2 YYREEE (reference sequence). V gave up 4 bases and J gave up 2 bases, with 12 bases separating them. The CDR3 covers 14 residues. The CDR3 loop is CASSLDRKNYGYTF. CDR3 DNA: TGTGCCAGCAGCCTGGACAGAAAGAACTATGGCTACACCTTC.

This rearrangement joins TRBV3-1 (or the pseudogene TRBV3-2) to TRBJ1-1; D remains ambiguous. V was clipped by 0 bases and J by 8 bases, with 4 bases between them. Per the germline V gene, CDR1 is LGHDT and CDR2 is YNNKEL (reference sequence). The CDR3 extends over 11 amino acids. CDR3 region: CASSQDLEAFF. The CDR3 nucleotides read TGTGCCAGCAGCCAAGATCTCGAAGCTTTCTTT.